Following are 5 T cell receptor beta chains from one sample sequenced in a study of shared clonotypes between healthy human individuals. Profiled with immunoSEQ multiplex PCR; TCRdb holds only in-frame clones, not every one. The table records nearly 2 million clones, approximately 95% of them present only once. Cells designated naive CD8 were CD45RO-negative and were positively selected for CCR7, with terminally differentiated effector memory CD45RA+ cells excluded. The material sequenced was naive CD8+ T cells sorted from blood. These receptors all stem from a man aged 18 to 30 in good health.

CDR3 nucleotides: TGTGCCAGCAGTGAAGGCCCAGGGGGAGGCCTCAATCAGCCCCAGCATTTT. Its protein is CASSEGPGGGLNQPQHF. The rearrangement uses TRBV2 and TRBJ1-5; 7 nucleotides align to TRBD1. Germline CDR1 SNHLY, CDR2 FYNNEI. The CDR3 is 17 amino acids. J gave up 3 bases and V 1 base, and 9 bases lay outside the gene matches.

V gene TRBV4-3 combines with J gene TRBJ2-3; 11 nucleotides agree with TRBD2. With V trimmed by 6 bases and J by 4 bases, 6 bases remained unmatched. The CDR3 extends over 15 amino acids. The V gene's germline CDR1 is LGHNA and CDR2 YSLEER. Here the CDR3 DNA reads TGCGCCAGCAGTTCCCTAGCGGGAGGTGCAGATACGCAGTATTTT. This sequence encodes CASSSLAGGADTQYF.

The chain joins TRBV10-2 to TRBJ2-7, with 8 nucleotides matching TRBD2. The CDR3 extends over 15 amino acids. Germline CDR1 reads WSHSY; CDR2 reads SAAADI. V gave up 3 bases and J gave up 4 bases; unmatched junction bases: 8. The CDR3 region is CASSDIAGISYEQYF. DNA of the CDR3: TGCGCCAGCAGTGACATAGCGGGAATTAGTTACGAGCAGTACTTC.

This clone has only one observation. Other DNA variants within this sample encode the same CDR3. The chain combines TRBV20-1 with TRBJ2-2; no firm D call. The CDR3 runs to 11 residues. Trimming pared 1 base from V and 5 bases from J, leaving 2 bases between. Germline CDR1 is DFQATT and CDR2 is SNEGSKA (reference sequence). CDR3 loop: CSARGTGELFF. The DNA for the CDR3 is TGCAGTGCTAGAGGAACCGGGGAGCTGTTTTTT.

This clone was counted a single time. The chain is built from TRBV6-6 and TRBJ1-2, with TRBD1 identical over 12 bases. V dropped 8 bases and J dropped 6; count of bases not matched to a gene: 13. CDR1 is MNHNY, CDR2 SVGAGI, per germline (reference sequence). The CDR3 contains 16 residues. CDR3 bases: TGTGCCAGCCTCCTACCGGGACAGGGGGCGATCAATGGCTACACCTTC. Protein: CASLLPGQGAINGYTF.